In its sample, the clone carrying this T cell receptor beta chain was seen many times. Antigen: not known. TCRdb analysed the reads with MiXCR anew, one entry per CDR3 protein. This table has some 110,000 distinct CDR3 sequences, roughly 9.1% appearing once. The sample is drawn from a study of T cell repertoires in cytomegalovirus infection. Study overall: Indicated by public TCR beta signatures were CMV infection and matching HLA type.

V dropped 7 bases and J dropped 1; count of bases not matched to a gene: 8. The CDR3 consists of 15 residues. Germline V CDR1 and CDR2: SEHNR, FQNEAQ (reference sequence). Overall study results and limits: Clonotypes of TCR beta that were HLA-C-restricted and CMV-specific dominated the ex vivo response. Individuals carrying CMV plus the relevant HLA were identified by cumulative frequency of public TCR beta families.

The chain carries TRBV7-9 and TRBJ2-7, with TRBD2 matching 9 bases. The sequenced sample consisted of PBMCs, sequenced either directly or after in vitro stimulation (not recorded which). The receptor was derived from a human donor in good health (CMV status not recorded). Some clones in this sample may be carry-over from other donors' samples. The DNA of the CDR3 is TGTGCCAGCACGCCGGTGACTAGCGGTTCCTACGAGCAGTACTTC. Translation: CASTPVTSGSYEQYF.